The 17 T cell receptor beta chains given below trace back to one sample, sequenced in a study of blood T cell repertoires in COVID-19. Repertoires were generated with immunoSEQ multiplex PCR, while TCRdb's copy carries only in-frame clones and drops some. This table has 250,000 to 300,000 clones, 83% appearing once. Sequencing was done on a sample of peripheral blood. The source of these receptors is a man aged 80 or over with acute or convalescent COVID-19.

The chain is built from TRBV5-5 and TRBJ2-7; 9 bases match TRBD2. CDR3 size: 15 residues. Trimming removed 4 bases from V and 4 bases from J; junction bases left unmatched: 9. Germline values: CDR1 SGHKS, CDR2 YYEKEE (reference sequence). The CDR3 DNA sequence: TGTGCCAGCAGCCCCGGGACTAGCCTTTCGTACGAGCAGTACTTC. Translation gives CASSPGTSLSYEQYF.

The chain joins TRBV28 to TRBJ1-1; 7 nucleotides match TRBD1. Per germline, CDR1 MDHEN and CDR2 SYDVKM. The CDR3 contains 14 residues. With 10 bases clipped from V and 0 bases from J, the junction kept 8 bases outside the gene matches. The CDR3 DNA reads as TGTGCCACCCAGGGGGGACAAATGAACACTGAAGCTTTCTTT. Translating it yields CATQGGQMNTEAFF.

The V and J genes are TRBV7-9 and TRBJ2-7; 7 nucleotides match TRBD1. J was trimmed by 3 bases and V by 4 bases; bases with no gene match: 6. In germline, CDR1 is SEHNR, CDR2 FQNEAQ (reference sequence). The length of the CDR3 is 14 residues. CDR3 amino acids: CASSYPGTVYEQYF. Written as DNA, the CDR3 is TGTGCCAGCAGCTACCCCGGGACAGTCTACGAGCAGTACTTC.

This clone was counted ten times or more. The chain employs TRBV7-2 and TRBJ1-6; 10 bases match TRBD1. The V segment lost 1 base and the J segment 9 bases; nucleotides outside the gene matches: 6. The CDR3 spans 16 residues. Per the germline V gene, CDR1 is SGHTA and CDR2 is FQGNSA. CDR3 DNA: TGTGCCAGCAGCTTAGTCGGACAGGGGGTAGCTTCACCCCTCCACTTT. This encodes CASSLVGQGVASPLHF.

The gene calls are TRBV27 and TRBJ2-1, with a tentative D call TRBD2 (6 bases). The CDR3 runs to 18 residues. Germline loops: CDR1 MNHEY, CDR2 SMNVEV (reference sequence). The V and J ends lost 2 bases and 4 bases respectively, with 21 bases between them. CDR3 DNA sequence: TGTGCCAGCAGTTTACTTGATCTAGCGCCTAAGAGTTACAATGAGCAGTTCTTC. Its translation: CASSLLDLAPKSYNEQFF.

The chain combines TRBV3-1 (or the pseudogene TRBV3-2) with TRBJ2-7; 7 nucleotides line up with TRBD1. CDR3 length: 15 amino acids. Germline CDR1 and CDR2: LGHDT and YNNKEL (reference sequence). The junction had 6 bases not matched to a gene; V was cut back by 4 bases and J by 0 bases. The CDR3 spells CASSPQGVASYEQYF. CDR3 in DNA: TGTGCCAGCAGCCCCCAGGGGGTTGCCTCCTACGAGCAGTACTTC.

The chain carries TRBV7-3 and TRBJ2-1; the match to TRBD2 covers 9 bases. This CDR3 has 15 residues. Germline loops: CDR1 SGHTA, CDR2 FQGTGA. V lost 4 bases and J lost 4; bases outside the gene matches: 5. This CDR3 reads CASSSSLAGYNEQFF. CDR3 DNA: TGTGCCAGCAGCTCCTCGCTAGCGGGGTACAATGAGCAGTTCTTC. The full variable domain, in which reference TRBV7-3 and TRBJ2-1 provide the parts outside the CDR3, is GAGVSQTPSNKVTEKGKYVELRCDPISGHTALYWYRQSLGQGPEFLIYFQGTGAADDSGLPNDRFFAVRPEGSVSTLKIQRTERGDSAVYLCASSSSLAGYNEQFFGPGTRLTVL.

The genes are TRBV19 and TRBJ2-3; D might be TRBD1 (6 bases). V was pared by 6 bases and J by 1 base, with 14 bases between. The CDR3 runs to 15 residues. From germline, CDR1 is LNHDA and CDR2 SQIVND (reference sequence). The CDR3 nucleotides are TGTGCCAGTAGGGACAGCCCTAAGGGCACAGATACGCAGTATTTT. This gives the protein CASRDSPKGTDTQYF.

This clone appeared a few times. The chain couples TRBV5-1 to TRBJ1-4; 8 bases map to TRBD1. The CDR3 loop spans 15 amino acids. V lost 0 bases, J lost 4 bases, and 2 bases stayed unmatched. CDR1 is SGHRS, CDR2 YFSETQ, per germline. The CDR3 DNA reads TGCGCCAGCAGCTTGGCACAGGGGGGTAATGAAAAACTGTTTTTT. Residues: CASSLAQGGNEKLFF.

The rearrangement links TRBV5-4 to TRBJ1-1, with 8 bases identical to TRBD1. There are 14 residues in the CDR3. J gave up 2 bases and V 8 bases, and 8 bases lay outside the gene matches. The germline CDR1 and CDR2 sequences are SGHNT and YYREEE (reference sequence). The CDR3 coding sequence is TGTGCCAGTTGGCAGACAGGGGACAACACTGAAGCTTTCTTT. This gives the protein CASWQTGDNTEAFF.

V usage is TRBV6-5 and J usage is TRBJ2-1; D is possibly TRBD1 (6 bases). The CDR3 is made up of 15 amino acids. Between the trimmed V and J ends, which lost 0 bases and 2 bases, there was a span of 8 bases. Germline values: CDR1 MNHEY, CDR2 SVGAGI. The CDR3 loop reads CASSYSSGAYNEQFF. For the CDR3, the DNA is TGTGCCAGCAGTTACTCGTCAGGGGCCTACAATGAGCAGTTCTTC.

The chain joins TRBV5-6 to TRBJ1-5; 7 positions agree with TRBD1. J lost 7 bases, V lost 4 bases, and 14 bases had no gene match. In germline, CDR1 is SGHDT, CDR2 YYEEEE. CDR3 length: 16 amino acids. CDR3 sequence reads: CASSPRARQGEQPQHF. The CDR3 DNA reads as TGTGCCAGCAGCCCCCGAGCGCGACAGGGTGAACAGCCCCAGCATTTT. Using reference TRBV5-6 and TRBJ1-5 for the parts outside the CDR3, the full variable domain is DAGVTQSPTHLIKTRGQQVTLRCSPKSGHDTVSWYQQALGQGPQFIFQYYEEEERQRGNFPDRFSGHQFPNYSSELNVNALLLGDSALYLCASSPRARQGEQPQHFGDGTRLSIL.

The chain joins TRBV5-1 to TRBJ2-7, with TRBD1 identical over 9 bases. CDR1 SGHRS and CDR2 YFSETQ come from the germline V gene. J was trimmed by 5 bases and V by 2 bases; bases with no gene match: 11. The CDR3 sequence is 16 residues long. The CDR3 sequence is CASSLEWGQGFDEQYF. The CDR3 DNA reads TGCGCCAGCAGCTTAGAATGGGGACAGGGTTTCGACGAGCAGTACTTC.

The chain uses TRBV20-1 and TRBJ2-3; weak D call: TRBD1 (5 bases). The CDR3 is made up of 11 amino acids. The V and J ends lost 6 bases and 6 bases respectively, with 10 bases between them. From germline, CDR1 is DFQATT and CDR2 SNEGSKA (reference sequence). The CDR3 protein is CSATKGDTQYF. In DNA, the CDR3 is TGCAGTGCCACCAAGGGGGATACGCAGTATTTT.

This clone occurred once. The rearrangement links TRBV2 to TRBJ2-7; 9 positions agree with TRBD1. Germline V gene lookup returns CDR1 SNHLY and CDR2 FYNNEI. The V and J ends lost 4 bases and 2 bases, in that order; junction bases with no gene match: 3. CDR3 length: 14 residues. This chain's CDR3 is CASSGQGVPYEQYF. CDR3 DNA sequence: TGTGCCAGCAGTGGACAGGGGGTCCCCTACGAGCAGTACTTC.

This clone was counted ten times or more. The CDR3 reads CSASPLGQGAFGETQYF. CDR3 DNA: TGCAGTGCTAGTCCACTGGGACAGGGGGCTTTTGGAGAGACCCAGTACTTC. This chain uses TRBV20-1 with TRBJ2-5, with 12 bases identical to TRBD1. This CDR3 has 17 amino acids. The junction had 12 bases not matched to a gene; V was cut back by 3 bases and J by 4 bases. Looked up from germline, CDR1 is DFQATT and CDR2 is SNEGSKA (reference sequence).

This clone appeared a few times. The gene calls are TRBV4-1 and TRBJ2-3; 12 bases map to TRBD2. The CDR3 contains 18 residues. Germline V gene lookup returns CDR1 MGHRA and CDR2 YSYEKL. V lost 3 bases and J lost 2; bases outside the gene matches: 9. CDR3 in amino acids: CASSHFLPSGRDTDTQYF. The CDR3 nucleotides are TGCGCCAGCAGCCATTTTCTGCCTAGCGGGAGGGACACAGATACGCAGTATTTT.